The 27 T cell receptor beta chains given below trace back to one sample, sequenced in a study of T cells in localized non-small cell lung cancer. Sequenced by immunoSEQ multiplex PCR; TCRdb stores in-frame clones only, minus some. Here the sample spans about 2,600 clones, 30% to 40% being singletons. The sequences come from lung tumor tissue, collected before any cancer treatment. The receptor set was obtained from a man between 40 and 70 years old with stage I lung adenocarcinoma.

CDR3 DNA: TGTGCCTGGAGGCGGACTAGCGGGAGCAATGAGCAGTTCTTC. Its protein is CAWRRTSGSNEQFF. This chain joins TRBV30 and TRBJ2-1; 13 nucleotides line up with TRBD2. This CDR3 comprises 14 residues. The germline gives CDR1 GTSNPN, CDR2 SVGIG (reference sequence). J gave up 6 bases and V 3 bases, and 2 bases lay outside the gene matches. The variable domain in full, completed from reference TRBV30 and TRBJ2-1, reads SQTIHQWPATLVQPVGSPLSLECTVEGTSNPNLYWYRQAAGRGLQLLFYSVGIGQISSEVPQNLSASRPQDRQFILSSKKLLLSDSGFYLCAWRRTSGSNEQFFGPGTRLTVL.

This clone was observed a single time. This chain connects TRBV30 to TRBJ2-7, with D unclear. Between the trimmed V and J ends, which lost 2 bases and 3 bases, there was a span of 8 bases. The CDR3 extends over 12 amino acids. From germline, CDR1 is GTSNPN and CDR2 SVGIG (reference sequence). The CDR3 DNA follows: TGTGCCTGGAGTCTCGGAAACTACGAGCAGTACTTC. It encodes CAWSLGNYEQYF.

The chain joins TRBV19 to TRBJ2-5, with D tentatively TRBD2 (5 bases). Deletions cut 5 bases from V and 0 bases from J, with 16 bases between. Germline values: CDR1 LNHDA, CDR2 SQIVND (reference sequence). The CDR3 loop spans 16 amino acids. CDR3 DNA: TGTGCCAGTAGTCCGCCTAGGAGCGGACACCAAGAGACCCAGTACTTC. Its translation: CASSPPRSGHQETQYF.

This clone has a handful of counts. V usage is TRBV6-8 and J usage is TRBJ1-4; 8 bases line up with TRBD1. This CDR3 contains 14 residues. J gave up 8 bases and V 5 bases, and 7 bases lay outside the gene matches. Germline lookup yields CDR1 MNHGY and CDR2 SAAAGT. This CDR3 is CASSRTGPYEKLFF. The CDR3 coding sequence is TGTGCCAGCAGTCGGACAGGGCCCTACGAAAAACTGTTTTTT.

The chain carries TRBV6-8 and TRBJ2-7, with TRBD2 matching 9 bases. Germline assignment: CDR1 MNHGY and CDR2 SAAAGT. This CDR3 contains 15 residues. Trimming removed 6 bases from V and 3 bases from J; junction bases left unmatched: 9. The CDR3 sequence is CASREKREALYEQYF. The DNA for the CDR3 is TGTGCCAGCAGGGAAAAGCGGGAGGCTCTCTACGAGCAGTACTTC.

This clone was observed a handful of times. This sequence joins TRBV12-5 and TRBJ2-2, with D possibly being TRBD1 (6 bases). The CDR3 totals 15 residues. Per the germline V gene, CDR1 is LGHNT and CDR2 is FRNRAP. CDR3 loop: CASNMGAGPTGELFF. CDR3 DNA sequence: TGTGCCAGCAATATGGGGGCTGGACCCACCGGGGAGCTGTTTTTT.

This clone turned up a few times. The V and J genes are TRBV9 and TRBJ1-3; D might be TRBD1 (6 bases). The germline CDR1 and CDR2 sequences are SGDLS and YYNGEE. This CDR3 is built from 14 residues. The ends were cut back, 4 bases at V and 0 bases at J, with 8 bases in the middle. CDR3 loop: CASSTGSSGNTIYF. Written as DNA, the CDR3 is TGTGCCAGCAGCACAGGGTCCTCTGGAAACACCATATATTTT.

There are a few counts of this clone. V and J are TRBV11-3 and TRBJ2-6; D uncertain. Germline V CDR1 and CDR2: SGHNT, YENEEA. Trimming took off 8 bases at V and 0 bases at J, with 8 bases between the two ends. This CDR3 spans 14 amino acids. CDR3 loop: CASSSSSGANVLTF. In DNA form, the CDR3 reads TGTGCCAGCTCCTCATCCTCTGGGGCCAACGTCCTGACTTTC.

The chain joins TRBV19 to TRBJ2-1, with a tentative D call TRBD1 (6 bases). The germline V gene has CDR1 LNHDA and CDR2 SQIVND (reference sequence). This CDR3 contains 13 residues. V was trimmed by 6 bases and J by 4 bases, leaving 10 bases between them. CDR3 loop: CASSGTRYNEQFF. The CDR3 bases are TGTGCCAGTAGCGGGACACGTTACAATGAGCAGTTCTTC.

CDR3 sequence reads: CATSRDASGTGDYEQYF. The CDR3 DNA is TGTGCCACCAGCAGAGATGCATCCGGGACAGGGGACTACGAGCAGTACTTC. The V gene is TRBV15, the J gene TRBJ2-7; 10 nucleotides match TRBD1. Germline V gene sequence: CDR1 LNHNV, CDR2 YYDKDF (reference sequence). Trimming removed 0 bases from V and 3 bases from J; junction bases left unmatched: 8. The CDR3 is made up of 17 amino acids.

V and J are TRBV15 and TRBJ2-7, with a weak D call TRBD2 (5 bases). The V end was cut by 2 bases, the J end by 5 bases, with 16 bases between. The CDR3 sequence is 15 residues long. CDR1 and CDR2 from the germline V gene are LNHNV and YYDKDF (reference sequence). The CDR3 region has the DNA TGTGCCACCAGCAGATCTCTCGGGGTAGGTGACGAGCAGTACTTC. Amino acids: CATSRSLGVGDEQYF. The variable domain in full, with the rest retrieved from reference TRBV15 and TRBJ2-7, is DAMVIQNPRYQVTQFGKPVTLSCSQTLNHNVMYWYQQKSSQAPKLLFHYYDKDFNNEADTPDNFQSRRPNTSFCFLDIRSPGLGDTAMYLCATSRSLGVGDEQYFGPGTRLTVT.

The rearrangement joins TRBV11-3 to TRBJ2-5; 8 positions match TRBD2. The germline gives CDR1 SGHNT, CDR2 YENEEA. The CDR3 covers 15 residues. The V segment lost 4 bases and the J segment 5 bases; nucleotides outside the gene matches: 9. For the CDR3, the DNA is TGTGCCAGCAGCTACGGGGGGGCCGGCGGGGAGACCCAGTACTTC. Amino acids: CASSYGGAGGETQYF.

J is TRBJ2-7 and V is TRBV19; a possible D gene is TRBD2 (6 bases). Germline loops: CDR1 LNHDA, CDR2 SQIVND (reference sequence). V lost 2 bases and J 2 bases, leaving 10 bases between the germline ends. The length of the CDR3 is 14 residues. The CDR3 bases are TGTGCCAGTAGTATAACGGAGGGCCCCTACGAGCAGTACTTC. Its translation is CASSITEGPYEQYF.

The V call is TRBV9, the J call TRBJ2-7, with D uncertain. Trimming stripped 3 bases from V and 2 bases from J, with 18 bases between. The CDR3 totals 16 residues. Germline CDR1 SGDLS, CDR2 YYNGEE. The CDR3 region is CASSANAGNPTYEQYF. The CDR3 bases are TGTGCCAGCAGCGCGAACGCAGGTAACCCCACCTACGAGCAGTACTTC.

This clone has a handful of counts. This sequence joins TRBV30 and TRBJ2-3; TRBD2 agrees at 12 bases. The trim removed 0 bases at V and 4 bases at J, leaving 5 bases unmatched. Germline-derived CDR1 and CDR2 are GTSNPN and SVGIG (reference sequence). This CDR3 contains 16 residues. The CDR3 loop reads CAWSVIGLAGSDTQYF. In nucleotides, the CDR3 is TGTGCCTGGAGTGTAATAGGACTAGCGGGATCAGATACGCAGTATTTT.

This clone appeared a few times. The CDR3 DNA sequence: TGTGCCAGCAGTTTATCGGGACAACTAAACATTCAGTACTTC. This codes for CASSLSGQLNIQYF. The rearrangement joins TRBV6-8 to TRBJ2-4; D is possibly TRBD1 (6 bases). Germline CDR1 MNHGY, CDR2 SAAAGT. The CDR3 covers 14 residues. Trimming took 4 bases from V and 6 from J, leaving 13 bases between them.

This chain connects TRBV25-1 to TRBJ1-1; possible D gene TRBD1, 5 bases. CDR1 MGHDK and CDR2 SYGVNS come from the germline V gene. The CDR3 extends over 15 amino acids. V lost 2 bases to trimming and J lost 2 bases, with 12 bases between them. The CDR3 here is CASSEIGRDNTEAFF. CDR3 bases: TGTGCCAGCAGTGAAATTGGCCGGGACAACACTGAAGCTTTCTTT.

This clone was counted between two and nine times. The gene calls are TRBV9 and TRBJ1-2; D is perhaps TRBD1 (5 bases). The CDR3 length is 14 residues. V gave up 4 bases and J gave up 3 bases, with 13 bases separating them. CDR1 and CDR2 (germline): SGDLS, YYNGEE. CDR3 residues: CASSTLGVDYGYTF. CDR3 in DNA: TGTGCCAGCAGCACCCTGGGGGTGGACTATGGCTACACCTTC.

The V gene is TRBV5-1, the J gene TRBJ2-7; D possibly corresponds to TRBD1 (5 bases). The germline gives CDR1 SGHRS, CDR2 YFSETQ. With 0 bases removed from V and 2 bases from J, the gap between germline ends came to 15 bases. The CDR3 totals 16 residues. Here the CDR3 DNA reads TGCGCCAGCAGCTTGGCCAGGTGGGGCGTAACCTACGAGCAGTACTTC. Protein: CASSLARWGVTYEQYF.

The chain is built from TRBV30 and TRBJ2-2, with a tentative D call TRBD1 (6 bases). The V gene lost 7 bases and the J gene lost 4 bases, with 10 bases spanning the gap. The CDR3 is 12 residues long. CDR1 is GTSNPN, CDR2 SVGIG, per germline (reference sequence). DNA for the CDR3: TGTGCCTCACCCAGGGGCACCGGGGAGCTGTTTTTT. It specifies CASPRGTGELFF. The complete variable domain, with remaining parts taken from reference TRBV30 and TRBJ2-2, reads SQTIHQWPATLVQPVGSPLSLECTVEGTSNPNLYWYRQAAGRGLQLLFYSVGIGQISSEVPQNLSASRPQDRQFILSSKKLLLSDSGFYLCASPRGTGELFFGEGSRLTVL.

The rearrangement links TRBV6-8 to TRBJ2-2; perhaps TRBD2 as D (5 bases). The CDR3 is made up of 13 amino acids. The V end lost 5 bases, the J end lost 6 bases, and 10 bases lay between the germline ends. In germline, CDR1 is MNHGY, CDR2 SAAAGT. Here the CDR3 reads CASSDRDSGELFF. CDR3 nucleotide sequence: TGTGCCAGCAGTGATCGGGATTCCGGGGAGCTGTTTTTT.

This clone is medium-sized (0.01 to 0.1%) within its sample. The chain recombines TRBV11-3 with TRBJ2-3; D remains ambiguous. The CDR3 spans 14 residues. Germline CDR1 is SGHNT and CDR2 is YENEEA. The V and J ends lost 3 bases and 3 bases respectively, with 10 bases between them. The CDR3: CASSFSLRTDTQYF. The CDR3 DNA reads as TGTGCCAGCAGCTTTTCCCTGCGGACAGATACGCAGTATTTT.

This clone was detected once. The rearrangement links TRBV14 to TRBJ1-3, with a tentative D call TRBD1 (5 bases). The CDR3 totals 14 residues. Trimming pared 3 bases from V and 4 bases from J, leaving 10 bases between. In germline, CDR1 is SGHDN, CDR2 FVKESK. CDR3 DNA sequence: TGTGCCAGCAGCCACGGGACCTTCGGAAACACCATATATTTT. Translating gives CASSHGTFGNTIYF.

The chain couples TRBV25-1 to TRBJ2-4; possibly TRBD1 for D (6 bases). Germline values: CDR1 MGHDK, CDR2 SYGVNS. The ends were cut back, 6 bases at V and 9 bases at J, with 18 bases in the middle. The CDR3 consists of 14 residues. The CDR3 reads CASSQLGAGTIQYF. DNA for the CDR3: TGTGCCAGCAGCCAATTGGGGGCAGGGACCATTCAGTACTTC. The full variable domain, rest sourced from reference TRBV25-1 and TRBJ2-4, is EADIYQTPRYLVIGTGKKITLECSQTMGHDKMYWYQQDPGMELHLIHYSYGVNSTEKGDLSSESTVSRIRTEHFPLTLESARPSHTSQYLCASSQLGAGTIQYFGAGTRLSVL.

The chain has TRBV29-1 and TRBJ2-5; tentatively, D is TRBD1 (6 bases). The CDR3 has 14 amino acids. The germline V gene has CDR1 SQVTM and CDR2 ANQGSEA. Trimming stripped 3 bases from V and 2 bases from J, with 13 bases between. The CDR3: CSVDSGDRQETQYF. The CDR3 region has the DNA TGCAGCGTTGACTCTGGAGACAGGCAAGAGACCCAGTACTTC.

This clone was observed once. The V call is TRBV25-1, the J call TRBJ2-7, with 12 bases fitting TRBD2. Germline V CDR1 and CDR2: MGHDK, SYGVNS. V trimming: 4 bases; J trimming: 5 bases; junction bases outside the gene matches: 3. The CDR3 has 14 amino acids. The CDR3 region has the DNA TGTGCCAGCAGTGGGCTAGCGGGAGGGGACGAGCAGTACTTC. This gives the protein CASSGLAGGDEQYF.

V gene TRBV30 combines with J gene TRBJ2-7, with D perhaps TRBD1 or TRBD2 (6 bases each). Germline V gives CDR1 GTSNPN, CDR2 SVGIG (reference sequence). The CDR3 extends over 15 amino acids. Between the trimmed V and J ends, which lost 1 base and 5 bases, there was a span of 18 bases. The CDR3 protein is CAWSEGRGGNDEQYF. The DNA of the CDR3 is TGTGCCTGGAGTGAGGGGAGAGGGGGGAACGACGAGCAGTACTTC.